Shown below are 10 T cell receptor beta chains from a single sample sequenced in a study of blood T cell repertoires in COVID-19. TCRdb's table, derived via immunoSEQ multiplex PCR, lists solely in-frame clones and lacks some. Of around 280,000 clones listed, 85% were seen once; the top ten hold around 4.5%. The source material was peripheral blood. The receptors were sampled from a woman in her fifties or sixties with active or convalescent COVID-19.

The chain employs TRBV28 and TRBJ1-4; weak D call: TRBD1 (5 bases). V shed 2 bases and J shed 0 bases, with 16 bases lying between them. CDR3 length: 18 amino acids. The germline CDR1 and CDR2 sequences are MDHEN and SYDVKM. The DNA for the CDR3 is TGTGCCAGCAGTTTAGGTGGGGCAGGGCGATCAACTAATGAAAAACTGTTTTTT. Amino acids: CASSLGGAGRSTNEKLFF.

CDR3 sequence reads: CALGLLYNEQFF. CDR3 DNA: TGTGCCTTGGGACTCCTATACAATGAGCAGTTCTTC. The chain carries TRBV30 and TRBJ2-1; a possible D gene is TRBD2 (6 bases). V lost 7 bases, J lost 4 bases, and 11 bases lay in between. The CDR3 consists of 12 residues. Germline CDR1 is GTSNPN and CDR2 is SVGIG (reference sequence).

This clone is a singleton in its sample. The chain has TRBV25-1 and TRBJ1-1; 8 bases line up with TRBD1. Looked up from germline, CDR1 is MGHDK and CDR2 is SYGVNS. There are 14 residues in the CDR3. The junction had 5 bases not matched to a gene; V was cut back by 6 bases and J by 2 bases. CDR3 residues: CASSDRGFNTEAFF. DNA for the CDR3: TGTGCCAGCAGCGACAGGGGTTTTAACACTGAAGCTTTCTTT.

The V gene is TRBV7-9, the J gene TRBJ1-2, with D perhaps TRBD1 (5 bases). The V and J ends lost 0 bases and 8 bases respectively, with 16 bases between them. Germline loops: CDR1 SEHNR, CDR2 FQNEAQ (reference sequence). The CDR3 spans 15 residues. CDR3 nucleotide sequence: TGTGCCAGCAGCTTAGCTGCGCAGGGAAGCTTGGGCTACACCTTC. Its protein is CASSLAAQGSLGYTF.

The chain combines TRBV5-1 with TRBJ2-2; 10 bases line up with TRBD2. Trimming cost V 3 bases and J 5 bases; bases outside gene matches: 1. The CDR3 contains 14 residues. In germline, CDR1 is SGHRS, CDR2 YFSETQ. The CDR3 DNA is TGCGCCAGCAGCTGGGGACTAGCGACCGGGGAGCTGTTTTTT. Protein: CASSWGLATGELFF.

This chain uses TRBV5-1 with TRBJ1-6; weak D call: TRBD1 (6 bases). The CDR3 consists of 15 residues. Germline CDR1 is SGHRS and CDR2 is YFSETQ. The V end lost 4 bases, the J end lost 7 bases, and 15 bases lay between the germline ends. CDR3 protein: CASSAQTGKNSPLHF. CDR3 nucleotides: TGCGCCAGCAGCGCCCAAACAGGGAAGAATTCACCCCTCCACTTT.

V usage is TRBV14 and J usage is TRBJ1-5, with D tentatively TRBD1 (6 bases). Germline loops: CDR1 SGHDN, CDR2 FVKESK. Trimming left V 11 bases short and J 4 bases short, with 12 bases between. The CDR3 covers 12 residues. CDR3 nucleotide sequence: TGTGCCGTTCAGGGGATGAATCAGCCCCAGCATTTT. Translation: CAVQGMNQPQHF.

This chain's CDR3 is CASSGNRVGTEAFF. Written as DNA, the CDR3 is TGTGCCAGCAGTGGGAACAGGGTGGGGACTGAAGCTTTCTTT. The chain combines TRBV2 with TRBJ1-1; weak D call: TRBD1 (6 bases). The CDR3 extends over 14 amino acids. Germline CDR1 reads SNHLY; CDR2 reads FYNNEI. V lost 4 bases and J 5 bases, leaving 14 bases between the germline ends.

This chain connects TRBV7-2 to TRBJ1-2, with TRBD1 as a possible D gene (5 bases). The V end was cut by 3 bases, the J end by 4 bases, with 15 bases between. CDR1 is SGHTA, CDR2 FQGNSA, per germline. The CDR3 loop spans 15 amino acids. CDR3: CASSFYLGRGYGYTF. The DNA of the CDR3 is TGTGCCAGCAGCTTTTATTTGGGGCGAGGCTATGGCTACACCTTC.

The rearrangement links TRBV18 to TRBJ2-7, with 8 nucleotides matching TRBD2. Germline V lookup: CDR1 KGHSH, CDR2 LQKENI. J was trimmed by 2 bases and V by 3 bases; bases with no gene match: 9. The CDR3 contains 16 residues. Written as DNA, the CDR3 is TGTGCCAGCTCACCTCGCGTGGTAGCGGGGCCCTACGAGCAGTACTTC. This sequence encodes CASSPRVVAGPYEQYF.